This paragraph reports one TCR beta chain. Its antigen is unknown. No base-level quality is on record; no much larger clone is a single base apart. Healthy HIV-negative adults with no recently reported acute infections or vaccinations were included as donors. Every donor was a Caucasian adult living in Nashville, Tennessee, USA. CD4+ T cells were enriched through magnetic negative selection, after which naive cells were positively selected on CD45RA and the remaining negative fraction served as the memory subset. After blood collection by leukapheresis, PBMCs were isolated using Ficoll-Histopaque density gradient centrifugation and then cryopreserved in the vapor phase of liquid nitrogen. Purity and quantity of every magnetically sorted T cell population were checked by analytical flow cytometry. Genomic DNA was isolated from every sorted fraction and measured by UV absorbance on a Nanodrop 2000c.

The sample comes from a study of shared clonotypes between healthy human individuals (dated by TCRdb to between 2020 and 2021). Looking at the study overall: The cohort included three men and a couple of women between 18 and 49 years of age. Libraries were prepared and TCR repertoires were sequenced by different laboratories using diverse techniques, in order to increase sequencing depth and limit assay-specific biases. For each donor, CD4 naive and CD4 memory were each given three plates, CD8 naive was given two plates, and CD8 memory was given one plate. Blood TCR repertoires of a handful of healthy adults were deeply sequenced to estimate repertoire size and the extent of clonotype sharing between individuals. Per donor, leukapheresis produced somewhere between about 0.94 and 10 billion PBMCs.

TCR CDR3 regions were amplified from genomic DNA by multiplex PCR using the deep immunoSEQ assay. Extracted genomic DNA from each cell subset was spread evenly across all wells of several immunoSEQ 96-well plates, with each plate serving as a replicate. For sorted subsets, each replicate PCR was loaded with roughly 0.2 ug genomic DNA, equivalent to some 31,000 T cell genomes. Purified libraries were measured with a Qubit 3.0 fluorometer, size-checked on a Bioanalyzer 2100, and measured again with the KAPA Library Quantification kit. A separate single-read 150-cycle Illumina NextSeq 550 flow cell was used to sequence each immunoSEQ 96-well plate. As for the authors' bioinformatics: The immunoSEQ output contained only junctional sequences without quality scores, so filtering could not match that applied to full-length reads. Sequences were annotated with PyIR, a Python wrapper for IgBLAST v1.9, and V/J genes and CDR3 were assigned using IMGT germline references. Reads were removed for weak V/J assignments (E-value above 1e-6), missing CDR3, stop codons, out-of-frame junctions, or ambiguous translated residues. V3J clonotypes were defined by identical inferred V gene, J gene, and CDR3 amino acid sequence. The percentage overlap between two repertoires was calculated by dividing the number of shared unique clonotypes by the size of the smaller repertoire. RTK rarefaction, the Chao1 estimator, and Recon v2.1 estimates of unobserved clonotypes were used to assess repertoire richness. Generation probabilities for all TCRbeta clonotypes obtained by the gDNA method from a handful of donors were computed using OLGA. Here the immuneACCESS table is served through TCRdb, limited to in-frame sequences with V and J called. Missing clones are a known gap in these copies; in checked studies unresolved V genes cover under half, and the rest lacks a known reason. The DNA gave D and trimming, while V, J and clone size come from that table. Here the sample has roughly 1 million clones; about 75% occur a single time. The top ten clonotypes cover roughly 1.5% of the sample.

The study at large found these results: Sampling was restricted to blood, and TCR repertoires in tissues likely differ from the TCR repertoires found in blood. Larger estimated clonotype richness was generally found for naive subsets than for memory subsets. Rarefaction of sorted-subset datasets indicated incomplete sequencing despite the large sequencing depth. Higher generation probabilities were observed for clonotypes shared by all four sorted-subset donors than for non-shared clonotypes. Sharing across several donors was observed for about 5% of naive CD4, over 3% of naive CD8, 2% to 2.5% of memory CD4, and roughly 0.43% of memory CD8 clonotypes. Pairwise subsampling indicated that sequencing depth was expected to affect the degree of clonotype sharing among donors. Because the study included a small number of donors, the genetic and exposure-history diversity represented was limited.

V is reduced by 3 bases and J by 9 bases, leaving a spacing of 11 bases between them. The CDR3 measures 12 amino acids from cysteine to phenylalanine. Only the CDR3 region is kept as DNA, spanning 36 bases read in frame from base 1. CDR1 is given as WSHSY and CDR2 as SAAADI, both from the germline V gene. Input material: memory CD4+ T cells sorted from blood. Interpreted using the paper, the cell subset or site label stands for: CD45RA-negative fraction. The source of this sequence is a man younger than 35 in good health. The sequence is built from TRBV10-2 and TRBJ1-2; TRBD1 is a possible D gene, resting on 5 matching bases. The DNA sequence reads TGCGCCAGCAGTGAAATCCAGGGTCGCTACACCTTC. This gives the protein CASSEIQGRYTF.